A single sample gave rise to the 20 T cell receptor beta chains below, sequenced in a study of metastatic and nonmetastatic thyroid tumors. Each patient went into thyroid surgery without having received any treatment. TCRdb re-analyzed the PCR reads through MiXCR. The table records around 20,000 clones, 9.5% to 12% of them present only once. Input material: blood. The source is a female donor with papillary thyroid cancer or a benign thyroid nodule (not recorded which). Some clones in this sample may be carry-over from other donors' samples.

This clone was detected ten times or more. The chain joins TRBV6-2 or TRBV6-3 to TRBJ1-5, with D unclear. Germline loops: CDR1 MNHEY, CDR2 SVGEGT. The V end lost 0 bases, the J end lost 0 bases, and 15 bases lay between the germline ends. CDR3 length: 18 residues. CDR3: CASSYSVPNMYSNQPQHF. The CDR3 region has the DNA TGTGCCAGCAGTTACTCGGTACCCAATATGTATAGCAATCAGCCCCAGCATTTT.

This clone was seen many times. The chain recombines TRBV9 with TRBJ2-1, with 7 bases fitting TRBD1. Germline-derived CDR1 and CDR2 are SGDLS and YYNGEE. This CDR3 region has 15 residues. The junction had 7 bases not matched to a gene; V was cut back by 0 bases and J by 7 bases. For the CDR3, the DNA is TGTGCCAGCAGCGTAGCAACAGGGGTCTGGAATGAGCAGTTCTTC. It specifies CASSVATGVWNEQFF.

Ten or more counts support this clone. The chain is built from TRBV15 and TRBJ2-7, with D possibly being TRBD1 or TRBD2 (5 bases each). The V gene lost 0 bases and the J gene lost 5 bases, with 11 bases spanning the gap. The length of the CDR3 is 14 residues. Germline lookup yields CDR1 LNHNV and CDR2 YYDKDF (reference sequence). The CDR3 sequence: CATSREFLGDEQYF. CDR3 in DNA: TGTGCCACCAGCAGAGAGTTTTTGGGGGACGAGCAGTACTTC.

This clone was seen many times. V gene TRBV5-1 combines with J gene TRBJ2-7, with D perhaps matching TRBD1 (6 bases). The ends were cut back, 1 base at V and 2 bases at J, with 10 bases in the middle. The CDR3 runs 14 residues. Germline V CDR1 and CDR2: SGHRS, YFSETQ. CDR3 loop: CASSLRQGPYEQYF. CDR3 DNA: TGCGCCAGCAGCTTGAGGCAGGGGCCCTACGAGCAGTACTTC.

This clone occurred many times. This rearrangement joins TRBV4-1 to TRBJ1-4; the D gene is possibly TRBD1 (5 bases). The CDR3 is 14 residues long. Per germline, CDR1 MGHRA and CDR2 YSYEKL. V was cut by 4 bases and J by 5 bases, with 11 bases left in between. The DNA of the CDR3 is TGCGCCAGCAGCCCAACAGAGGGGAATGAAAAACTGTTTTTT. Amino acids: CASSPTEGNEKLFF.

The chain carries TRBV20-1 and TRBJ1-5, with TRBD1 matching over 7 bases. CDR3 size: 15 residues. The trim removed 6 bases at V and 0 bases at J, leaving 8 bases unmatched. The germline V gene encodes CDR1 DFQATT and CDR2 SNEGSKA (reference sequence). CDR3 bases: TGCAGTGCCCGTGGGGGACAGAATAGCAATCAGCCCCAGCATTTT. Encoded protein: CSARGGQNSNQPQHF.

This clone occurred many times. The chain joins TRBV28 to TRBJ1-5; D might be TRBD1 (6 bases). This CDR3 region has 14 residues. Per the germline V gene, CDR1 is MDHEN and CDR2 is SYDVKM. The V end lost 8 bases, the J end lost 4 bases, and 15 bases lay between the germline ends. CDR3 bases: TGTGCCAGCGGAGCTCAGGGGAAGAATCAGCCCCAGCATTTT. This gives the protein CASGAQGKNQPQHF.

This clone was seen more than once but under ten times. The V call is TRBV5-4, the J call TRBJ2-5; no firm D call. The CDR3 has 14 amino acids. Germline CDR1 and CDR2: SGHNT and YYREEE (reference sequence). V was clipped by 0 bases and J by 4 bases, with 10 bases between them. This chain's CDR3 is CASSLEGLTETQYF. CDR3 DNA: TGTGCCAGCAGCTTGGAGGGTTTAACAGAGACCCAGTACTTC. The full variable domain, its missing parts supplied by reference TRBV5-4 and TRBJ2-5, is ETGVTQSPTHLIKTRGQQVTLRCSSQSGHNTVSWYQQALGQGPQFIFQYYREEENGRGNFPPRFSGLQFPNYSSELNVNALELDDSALYLCASSLEGLTETQYFGPGTRLLVL.

The rearrangement uses TRBV6-6 and TRBJ1-2; no clear D. Trimming pared 2 bases from V and 3 bases from J, leaving 19 bases between. Germline lookup yields CDR1 MNHNY and CDR2 SVGAGI (reference sequence). The CDR3 has 17 residues. CDR3 protein: CASSYDPFIQSDYGYTF. CDR3 DNA sequence: TGTGCCAGCAGTTACGACCCATTTATCCAGTCTGACTATGGCTACACCTTC.

This clone has at least ten counts. This sequence joins TRBV7-8 and TRBJ1-4, with D hard to call. Germline values: CDR1 SGHVS, CDR2 FQNEAQ. This CDR3 comprises 13 residues. V lost 6 bases and J 5 bases, leaving 10 bases between the germline ends. The CDR3 DNA is TGTGCCAGCAGTAAGTCGGAAAATGAAAAACTGTTTTTT. Its translation is CASSKSENEKLFF.

This clone was recorded at least ten times. The J gene is TRBJ2-1, the V gene TRBV7-9; tentative D call: TRBD2 (5 bases). Trimming pared 0 bases from V and 9 bases from J, leaving 12 bases between. Germline-derived CDR1 and CDR2 are SEHNR and FQNEAQ (reference sequence). The CDR3 runs to 14 residues. This CDR3 reads CASSLAGAKGEQFF. CDR3 DNA: TGTGCCAGCAGCTTAGCGGGAGCGAAGGGTGAGCAGTTCTTC.

V and J are TRBV20-1 and TRBJ2-3, with 11 bases matching TRBD1. The CDR3 length is 16 residues. With 0 bases clipped from V and 6 bases from J, the junction kept 8 bases outside the gene matches. Germline CDR1 DFQATT, CDR2 SNEGSKA (reference sequence). As DNA, the CDR3 is TGCAGTGCTAGAGATCCTGGGACAGGGGGTTATGATACGCAGTATTTT. Translated: CSARDPGTGGYDTQYF.

At least ten counts were recorded for this clone. The V call is TRBV12-3 or TRBV12-4, the J call TRBJ2-3; possibly TRBD1 for D (6 bases). The V end lost 6 bases, the J end lost 5 bases, and 18 bases lay between the germline ends. This CDR3 region has 15 residues. CDR3 sequence reads: CASSPLGASLDTQYF. The DNA of the CDR3 is TGTGCCAGCAGCCCTTTGGGGGCTTCCCTAGATACGCAGTATTTT.

As concerns this clone: This may be a read error: a much more frequent sequence differs by one nucleotide. The chain joins TRBV11-1 to TRBJ2-1; 8 nucleotides line up with TRBD2. Trimming cost V 5 bases and J 4 bases; bases outside gene matches: 13. The CDR3 has 17 residues. Germline-derived CDR1 and CDR2 are SGHAT and FQDESV (reference sequence). The DNA for the CDR3 is TGTGCCAGCAGCCGTATTAAGACTAGCGTGGGATACAATGAGCAGTTCTTC. This sequence encodes CASSRIKTSVGYNEQFF.

This clone occurred many times. This chain joins TRBV6-1 and TRBJ1-4; no reliable D call. The CDR3 totals 11 residues. V dropped 7 bases and J dropped 7 bases, with 7 bases sitting between them. Germline V gene sequence: CDR1 MNHNS, CDR2 SASEGT. CDR3 region: CASTGSEKLFF. DNA for the CDR3: TGTGCCAGCACGGGGAGTGAAAAACTGTTTTTT.

By its share, this clone is medium-sized. The J gene is TRBJ2-2, the V gene TRBV27; D not resolved. The germline V and J ends were trimmed by 3 bases and 4 bases, with 6 bases remaining between them. The V gene's germline CDR1 is MNHEY and CDR2 SMNVEV (reference sequence). There are 13 residues in the CDR3. The DNA of the CDR3 is TGTGCCAGCAGTTTCGGCAGCACCGGGGAGCTGTTTTTT. It yields the protein CASSFGSTGELFF.

Comments on this clone: A much larger clone sits a single nucleotide away, making a read error possible. The V and J genes are TRBV14 and TRBJ2-7, with D uncertain. Germline values: CDR1 SGHDN, CDR2 FVKESK. The length of the CDR3 is 12 residues. This CDR3 is CTSSQTLYEQYF. The CDR3 DNA reads as TGTACCAGCAGCCAAACGCTCTACGAGCAGTACTTC. Supplemented by reference TRBV14 and TRBJ2-7, the full variable domain reads EAGVTQFPSHSVIEKGQTVTLRCDPISGHDNLYWYRRVMGKEIKFLLHFVKESKQDESGMPNNRFLAERTGGTYSTLKVQPAELEDSGVYFCTSSQTLYEQYFGPGTRLTVT.

This clone showed up many times. The chain has TRBV19 and TRBJ1-1; D gene unclear. The CDR3 consists of 11 residues. Germline CDR1 LNHDA, CDR2 SQIVND (reference sequence). Deletions cut 3 bases from V and 3 bases from J, with 2 bases between. The CDR3 region is CASSIDTEAFF. CDR3 sequence (DNA): TGTGCCAGTAGTATTGACACTGAAGCTTTCTTT.

This clone was detected many times. The chain recombines TRBV5-1 with TRBJ2-1; 9 bases are shared with TRBD1. The CDR3 runs to 15 residues. The germline CDR1 and CDR2 sequences are SGHRS and YFSETQ. Germline trimming cut 4 bases from V and 4 bases from J; bases unmatched to any gene: 6. Here the CDR3 reads CASSQSGQGYNEQFF. CDR3 coding DNA: TGCGCCAGCAGCCAATCGGGACAGGGATACAATGAGCAGTTCTTC.

The CDR3 region is CATSRGTGQPQHF. CDR3 DNA sequence: TGTGCCACCAGCAGGGGGACGGGGCAGCCCCAGCATTTT. This chain links TRBV15 with TRBJ1-5; D is perhaps TRBD1 (5 bases). The germline CDR1 and CDR2 sequences are LNHNV and YYDKDF (reference sequence). The CDR3 has 13 residues. Trimming cost V 3 bases and J 7 bases, with 10 bases left between them.